These 19 T cell receptor beta chains were all obtained from the same sample, sequenced in a study of blood T cell repertoires in COVID-19. Sequenced by immunoSEQ multiplex PCR; TCRdb stores in-frame clones only, minus some. The sample includes approximately 210,000 clones, about 88% of them seen just once. Sequencing was done on a sample of peripheral blood. These receptors were taken from a woman aged 40 to 50 who had recovered from COVID-19.

The chain links TRBV19 to TRBJ1-1, with 8 bases aligning to TRBD1. With 3 bases clipped from V and 3 bases from J, the junction kept 15 bases outside the gene matches. The CDR3 is 18 amino acids. Germline CDR1 LNHDA, CDR2 SQIVND (reference sequence). CDR3 DNA: TGTGCCAGTAGTATGGGTGCAGGGGGCGCGAGGTCGGACACTGAAGCTTTCTTT. Translation gives CASSMGAGGARSDTEAFF.

This rearrangement joins TRBV28 to TRBJ2-3, with 9 bases identical to TRBD2. Looked up from germline, CDR1 is MDHEN and CDR2 is SYDVKM. J was trimmed by 4 bases and V by 5 bases; bases with no gene match: 4. This CDR3 spans 14 amino acids. The CDR3 DNA sequence: TGTGCCAGCAGTCCTAGCGGGACCGCAGATACGCAGTATTTT. This encodes CASSPSGTADTQYF.

J is TRBJ1-5 and V is TRBV28; no definite D call. Germline-derived CDR1 and CDR2 are MDHEN and SYDVKM. V shed 7 bases and J shed 0 bases, with 7 bases lying between them. The CDR3 consists of 13 residues. The CDR3 loop reads CASIQRSNQPQHF. CDR3 sequence (DNA): TGTGCCAGCATCCAGCGTAGCAATCAGCCCCAGCATTTT.

To note about this clone: An end of the junction differs from the germline gene, which may be a read error. The genes are TRBV19 and TRBJ2-7, with 8 bases fitting TRBD1. The CDR3 totals 14 residues. Germline V gives CDR1 LNHDA, CDR2 SQIVND (reference sequence). The CDR3 spells CASSIDRGGRGRAF. Written as DNA, the CDR3 is TGTGCCAGTAGTATAGATCGTGGCGGCAGGGGGCGAGCCTTC.

The table lists this clone with a count of one. This chain connects TRBV2 to TRBJ1-3, with 7 bases that match TRBD1. Unmatched junction bases numbered 10, after V lost 4 bases and J lost 4 bases. The CDR3 loop spans 16 amino acids. Germline V lookup: CDR1 SNHLY, CDR2 FYNNEI. The CDR3 loop reads CASSAHEGGAGNTIYF. The DNA for the CDR3 is TGTGCCAGCAGTGCCCATGAAGGGGGCGCGGGAAACACCATATATTTT.

V and J are TRBV5-5 and TRBJ1-1, with 7 bases fitting TRBD1. The CDR3 length is 15 residues. The germline V gene has CDR1 SGHKS and CDR2 YYEKEE (reference sequence). V gave up 0 bases and J gave up 0 bases; unmatched junction bases: 2. The CDR3 sequence: CASSLVGQMNTEAFF. CDR3 DNA: TGTGCCAGCAGCTTGGTGGGACAGATGAACACTGAAGCTTTCTTT.

The table lists this clone with a count of one. The chain uses TRBV7-9 and TRBJ2-3; TRBD2 matches 9 bases. Germline V gives CDR1 SEHNR, CDR2 FQNEAQ (reference sequence). V was clipped by 2 bases and J by 2 bases; unmatched bases: 5. The CDR3 contains 16 residues. CDR3 residues: CASSLSLAGHTDTQYF. The CDR3, as DNA: TGTGCCAGCAGCTTATCTCTAGCGGGACACACAGATACGCAGTATTTT.

This clone occurred once. The V gene is TRBV4-1, the J gene TRBJ1-4, with D perhaps matching TRBD1 (5 bases). The V gene's germline CDR1 is MGHRA and CDR2 YSYEKL. The V gene lost 0 bases and the J gene lost 4 bases, with 18 bases spanning the gap. CDR3 size: 18 residues. CDR3 region: CASSQERGQVGDNEKLFF. The DNA for the CDR3 is TGCGCCAGCAGCCAAGAGCGGGGCCAGGTTGGGGATAATGAAAAACTGTTTTTT.

This clone was counted once. The chain combines TRBV19 with TRBJ1-1; perhaps TRBD1 as D (5 bases). V dropped 9 bases and J dropped 7 bases, with 27 bases sitting between them. Germline CDR1 and CDR2: LNHDA and SQIVND (reference sequence). This CDR3 has 16 residues. CDR3 in amino acids: CASLERGPRGVGEAFF. CDR3 sequence (DNA): TGTGCCAGCCTGGAGCGGGGCCCGCGTGGTGTGGGTGAAGCTTTCTTT.

The rearrangement joins TRBV6-5 to TRBJ2-7; D is possibly TRBD2 (5 bases). Trimming shortened V by 0 bases and J by 2 bases, and 8 bases separated the two germline ends. CDR1 is MNHEY, CDR2 SVGAGI, per germline. This CDR3 region has 14 residues. CDR3 nucleotides: TGTGCCAGCAGTTACTCATCGGGAACCTACGAGCAGTACTTC. This encodes CASSYSSGTYEQYF.

The chain uses TRBV18 and TRBJ2-3; D unresolved. CDR3 length: 13 residues. The germline gives CDR1 KGHSH, CDR2 LQKENI. V was cut by 4 bases and J by 1 base, with 6 bases left in between. The CDR3, as DNA: TGTGCCAGCTCACTCCTCGGCACAGATACGCAGTATTTT. It encodes CASSLLGTDTQYF.

The gene calls are TRBV6-2 or TRBV6-3 and TRBJ2-7, with D perhaps matching TRBD1 (5 bases). CDR3 size: 14 residues. V was shortened by 1 base and J by 6 bases, with 13 bases between the two germline ends. Germline CDR1 reads MNHEY; CDR2 reads SVGEGT. CDR3 region: CASSYLRRVPEQYF. CDR3 bases: TGTGCCAGCAGTTACTTGCGCAGGGTGCCCGAGCAGTACTTC.

The chain uses TRBV19 and TRBJ2-2; D possibly corresponds to TRBD2 (6 bases). The germline V gene has CDR1 LNHDA and CDR2 SQIVND (reference sequence). This CDR3 spans 15 amino acids. Trimming removed 3 bases at V and 6 bases at J, with 14 bases between. The chain's CDR3 is CASSIRVRESGELFF. The CDR3 DNA follows: TGTGCCAGTAGTATCAGGGTCCGGGAGTCCGGGGAGCTGTTTTTT. The full variable domain, its missing parts supplied by reference TRBV19 and TRBJ2-2, is DGGITQSPKYLFRKEGQNVTLSCEQNLNHDAMYWYRQDPGQGLRLIYYSQIVNDFQKGDIAEGYSVSREKKESFPLTVTSAQKNPTAFYLCASSIRVRESGELFFGEGSRLTVL.

This clone has a single count. This rearrangement joins TRBV7-2 to TRBJ2-7, with 7 positions matching TRBD1. Unmatched junction bases numbered 10, after V lost 5 bases and J lost 0 bases. The CDR3 extends over 16 amino acids. Germline V gives CDR1 SGHTA, CDR2 FQGNSA. This CDR3 is CASSPGQVLSSYEQYF. The CDR3 bases are TGTGCCAGCAGCCCTGGACAGGTCCTAAGCTCCTACGAGCAGTACTTC.

The V call is TRBV7-8, the J call TRBJ2-6; 8 bases line up with TRBD2. The germline V gene encodes CDR1 SGHVS and CDR2 FQNEAQ. V gave up 10 bases and J gave up 4 bases; unmatched junction bases: 15. The CDR3 extends over 17 amino acids. The CDR3 DNA sequence: TGTGCCACCACAACCTACGGGGGGGCCTCAGGGGCCAACGTCCTGACTTTC. Residues: CATTTYGGASGANVLTF.

V and J are TRBV29-1 and TRBJ1-4; D may be TRBD1 (6 bases). The germline V and J ends were trimmed by 4 bases and 10 bases, with 16 bases remaining between them. Germline V CDR1 and CDR2: SQVTM, ANQGSEA. There are 13 residues in the CDR3. CDR3 in DNA: TGCAGCGTTGTGGCAGGGGCCCCGGGAAAACTGTTTTTT. It yields the protein CSVVAGAPGKLFF. The full variable domain, rest sourced from reference TRBV29-1 and TRBJ1-4, is SAVISQKPSRDICQRGTSLTIQCQVDSQVTMMFWYRQQPGQSLTLIATANQGSEATYESGFVIDKFPISRPNLTFSTLTVSNMSPEDSSIYLCSVVAGAPGKLFFGSGTQLSVL.

This chain joins TRBV6-4 and TRBJ1-1; a possible D gene is TRBD1 (5 bases). With 3 bases removed from V and 4 bases from J, the gap between germline ends came to 18 bases. CDR1 MRHNA and CDR2 SNTAGT come from the germline V gene. The CDR3 sequence is 16 residues long. The CDR3: CASSESPGRRGTEAFF. The CDR3 nucleotides read TGTGCCAGCAGTGAATCACCGGGACGGAGGGGCACTGAAGCTTTCTTT.

V and J are TRBV6-2 or TRBV6-3 and TRBJ2-7; the match to TRBD1 covers 9 bases. The V gene end was trimmed by 2 bases and the J gene end by 0 bases; junction bases not matched to a gene: 5. CDR1 and CDR2 from the germline V gene are MNHEY and SVGEGT. The CDR3 runs 16 residues. CDR3 nucleotides: TGTGCCAGCAGTTACCCCGGACAGGGGAACTCCTACGAGCAGTACTTC. Its protein product is CASSYPGQGNSYEQYF.

The CDR3 nucleotides read TGTGCCAGCAGTCTAGGACTAGCGCCTGAGCAGTTCTTC. Protein sequence: CASSLGLAPEQFF. J is TRBJ2-1 and V is TRBV28; 9 nucleotides line up with TRBD2. The trim removed 5 bases at V and 9 bases at J, leaving 5 bases unmatched. The CDR3 contains 13 residues. Germline assignment: CDR1 MDHEN and CDR2 SYDVKM.